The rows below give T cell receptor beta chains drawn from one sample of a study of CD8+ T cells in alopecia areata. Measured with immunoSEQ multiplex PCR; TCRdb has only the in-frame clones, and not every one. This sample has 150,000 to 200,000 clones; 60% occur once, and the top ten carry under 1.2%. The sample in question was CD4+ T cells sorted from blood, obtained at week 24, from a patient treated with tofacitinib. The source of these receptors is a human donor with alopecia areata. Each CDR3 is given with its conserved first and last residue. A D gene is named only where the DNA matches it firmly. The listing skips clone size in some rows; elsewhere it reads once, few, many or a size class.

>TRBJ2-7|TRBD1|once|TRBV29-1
CSVGQGSYEQYF
TGCAGCGTTGGACAGGGATCCTACGAGCAGTACTTC
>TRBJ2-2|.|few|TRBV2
CASTVGTYNTGELFF
TGTGCCAGTACCGTCGGGACTTACAACACCGGGGAGCTGTTTTTT
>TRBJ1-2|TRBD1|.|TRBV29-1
CSVEDPRTGGRSGYTF
TGCAGCGTTGAAGATCCGAGAACAGGGGGTCGATCGGGCTACACCTTC
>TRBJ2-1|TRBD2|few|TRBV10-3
CAIKPGLAYNEQFF
TGTGCCATCAAACCGGGACTAGCTTACAATGAGCAGTTCTTC
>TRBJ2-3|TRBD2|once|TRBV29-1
CSVGLAGGSIADTQYF
TGCAGCGTTGGCCTAGCGGGGGGGAGTATCGCAGATACGCAGTATTTT
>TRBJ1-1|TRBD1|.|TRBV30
CAFIGWTGNTEAFF
TGTGCTTTTATCGGTTGGACAGGGAACACTGAAGCTTTCTTT
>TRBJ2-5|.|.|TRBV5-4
CASSLGPGQEETQYF
TGTGCCAGCAGCTTGGGTCCGGGGCAGGAAGAGACCCAGTACTTC
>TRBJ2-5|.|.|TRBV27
CASSLLGREQETQYF
TGTGCCAGCAGTTTGTTAGGAAGAGAACAAGAGACCCAGTACTTC
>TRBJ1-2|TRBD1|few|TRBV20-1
CSASTGDGYTF
TGCAGTGCTTCGACAGGGGATGGCTACACCTTC
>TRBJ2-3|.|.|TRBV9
CASSSLPETQYF
TGTGCCAGCAGCTCACTCCCCGAGACGCAGTATTTT
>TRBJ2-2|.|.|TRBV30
CAWSDYRGGELFF
TGTGCCTGGAGTGATTATCGTGGCGGGGAGCTGTTTTTT
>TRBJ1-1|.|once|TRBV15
CATSRDRWNTEAFF
TGTGCCACCAGCAGAGACAGATGGAACACTGAAGCTTTCTTT
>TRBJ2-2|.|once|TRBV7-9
CASSLTGSNTGELFF
TGTGCCAGCAGCTTAACAGGCAGTAATACCGGGGAGCTGTTTTTT
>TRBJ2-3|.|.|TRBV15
CATSLGRGTDTQYF
TGTGCCACCAGCCTAGGACGGGGCACAGATACGCAGTATTTT